The 32 T cell receptor beta chains listed next were all sequenced from one sample in a study of type 1 regulatory T cells. TCRdb reprocessed the reads via MiXCR and lists one record per CDR3 protein. The sample contains about 62,000 distinct CDR3 sequences, roughly two thirds of which appear only once. Which antigens these TCRs recognize remains unknown. The sequencing sample was made of cultured non-Tr1 T cells, either the whole culture or a sorted T cell fraction (not recorded which). The receptors stem from a human donor in good health.

V is TRBV7-2 and J is TRBJ2-5; 10 bases align to TRBD2. Germline V gene lookup returns CDR1 SGHTA and CDR2 FQGNSA. This CDR3 region has 16 residues. V dropped 2 bases and J dropped 4; count of bases not matched to a gene: 7. CDR3 loop: CASSLILTSGAETQYF. CDR3 nucleotide sequence: TGTGCCAGCAGCTTAATTCTAACTAGCGGGGCAGAGACCCAGTACTTC.

The rearrangement links TRBV7-8 to TRBJ2-1; D might be TRBD2 (5 bases). Looked up from germline, CDR1 is SGHVS and CDR2 is FQNEAQ. The V gene lost 5 bases and the J gene lost 15 bases, with 20 bases spanning the gap. This CDR3 region has 13 residues. CDR3 DNA sequence: TGTGCCAGCAGCCCCGTTAGGTCAGGACTGTTGTTCTTC. Amino acids: CASSPVRSGLLFF. The full variable domain, with the rest looked up from reference TRBV7-8 and TRBJ2-1, is GAGVSQSPRYKVAKRGQDVALRCDPISGHVSLFWYQQALGQGPEFLTYFQNEAQLDKSGLPSDRFFAERPEGSVSTLKIQRTQQEDSAVYLCASSPVRSGLLFFGPGTRLTVL.

V gene TRBV20-1 combines with J gene TRBJ2-1; no definite D call. CDR3 length equals 15 residues. V gave up 3 bases and J gave up 5 bases, with 17 bases separating them. Germline CDR1 is DFQATT and CDR2 is SNEGSKA (reference sequence). For the CDR3, the DNA is TGCAGTGCTAGTAATCGCGGCGCCCCTGACAATGAGCAGTTCTTC. It yields the protein CSASNRGAPDNEQFF.

The chain employs TRBV6-2 or TRBV6-3 and TRBJ2-7, with TRBD2 matching 7 bases. The length of the CDR3 is 14 residues. CDR1 and CDR2 (germline): MNHEY, SVGEGT. Trimming took 2 bases from V and 2 from J; bases not matched to a gene: 3. Here the CDR3 reads CASSYGSGAYEQYF. CDR3 nucleotide sequence: TGTGCCAGCAGTTACGGAAGCGGGGCCTACGAGCAGTACTTC.

The chain couples TRBV4-1 to TRBJ1-5, with D perhaps matching TRBD1 (5 bases). V was trimmed by 4 bases and J by 4 bases, leaving 20 bases between them. Germline values: CDR1 MGHRA, CDR2 YSYEKL. The CDR3 has 17 residues. The CDR3 sequence: CASSPRPQGRRNQPQHF. In nucleotides, the CDR3 is TGCGCCAGCAGCCCACGACCTCAGGGACGGAGAAATCAGCCCCAGCATTTT.

The genes are TRBV19 and TRBJ2-1; 8 bases align to TRBD2. J was trimmed by 7 bases and V by 5 bases; bases with no gene match: 4. The germline V gene has CDR1 LNHDA and CDR2 SQIVND (reference sequence). The CDR3 is 13 amino acids. The DNA for the CDR3 is TGTGCCAGTAGTTTTCCGGGAGGGAATGAGCAGTTCTTC. Amino acid sequence: CASSFPGGNEQFF.

The gene calls are TRBV11-2 and TRBJ2-1; 9 bases are shared with TRBD2. CDR1 is SGHAT, CDR2 FQNNGV, per germline. V lost 5 bases and J lost 15; bases outside the gene matches: 8. This CDR3 region has 12 residues. CDR3 protein: CASSATGTSRFF. CDR3 sequence (DNA): TGTGCCAGCAGCGCGACCGGGACTAGCCGGTTCTTC.

The chain is built from TRBV12-3 or TRBV12-4 and TRBJ2-5; perhaps TRBD2 as D (6 bases). This CDR3 has 14 residues. The V gene lost 8 bases and the J gene lost 5 bases, with 18 bases spanning the gap. CDR3 in amino acids: CASGTRHGGETQYF. The CDR3 nucleotides read TGTGCCAGCGGGACTCGCCATGGAGGGGAGACCCAGTACTTC.

The chain joins TRBV20-1 to TRBJ2-3; the D gene could be TRBD1 or TRBD2 (5 bases each). There are 11 residues in the CDR3. Germline V CDR1 and CDR2: DFQATT, SNEGSKA (reference sequence). Between the trimmed V and J ends, which lost 6 bases and 11 bases, there was a span of 15 bases. DNA for the CDR3: TGCAGTGCCATATGGGGGATAGGGCAGTATTTT. Translated: CSAIWGIGQYF.

This clonotype was counted a few times. The chain recombines TRBV6-1 with TRBJ2-1; unclear D gene. Germline V gene data show CDR1 as MNHNS and CDR2 as SASEGT. The ends were cut back, 6 bases at V and 7 bases at J, with 19 bases in the middle. The length of the CDR3 is 15 residues. Written as DNA, the CDR3 is TGTGCCAGCAGAGCGAAGGGTTTTCGTCGAAATGAGCAGTTCTTC. Protein sequence: CASRAKGFRRNEQFF.

This sequence joins TRBV30 and TRBJ2-1; D call uncertain. CDR1 is GTSNPN and CDR2 is SVGIG in the germline V gene (reference sequence). This CDR3 has 11 residues. In DNA, the CDR3 is TGTGCTGCGAGCTCCTACAATGAGCAGTTCTTC. Translation gives CAASSYNEQFF.

The chain is built from TRBV18 and TRBJ1-1, with D unclear. V lost 2 bases, J lost 1 base, and 14 bases lay in between. The CDR3 loop spans 16 amino acids. Germline assignment: CDR1 KGHSH and CDR2 LQKENI. CDR3 residues: CASSPFSLRENTEAFF. As DNA, the CDR3 is TGTGCCAGCTCACCATTTTCCCTGCGGGAGAACACTGAAGCTTTCTTT.

The chain links TRBV11-2 to TRBJ2-7, with D tentatively TRBD2 (5 bases). Germline lookup yields CDR1 SGHAT and CDR2 FQNNGV. The CDR3 length is 14 residues. Trimming left V 5 bases short and J 5 bases short, with 16 bases between. Here the CDR3 DNA reads TGTGCCAGCAGCCCCTCGGGGAGAGTCAACGAGCAGTACTTC. Translating it yields CASSPSGRVNEQYF.

The V gene is TRBV18, the J gene TRBJ2-3, with unresolved D. The CDR3 runs to 13 residues. V lost 2 bases and J 0 bases, leaving 3 bases between the germline ends. Germline V gives CDR1 KGHSH, CDR2 LQKENI. For the CDR3, the DNA is TGTGCCAGCTCACCAATGAGCACAGATACGCAGTATTTT. It is translated as CASSPMSTDTQYF. Based on the CDR3 plus reference TRBV18 and TRBJ2-3, the full variable domain is NAGVMQNPRHLVRRRGQEARLRCSPMKGHSHVYWYRQLPEEGLKFMVYLQKENIIDESGMPKERFSAEFPKEGPSILRIQQVVRGDSAAYFCASSPMSTDTQYFGPGTRLTVL.

This clonotype has just a few counts. The chain links TRBV6-2 or TRBV6-3 to TRBJ2-7; possible D gene TRBD2, 6 bases. V was cut by 7 bases and J by 2 bases, with 9 bases left in between. Germline V gene sequence: CDR1 MNHEY, CDR2 SVGEGT. This CDR3 is 12 amino acids long. The CDR3 sequence is CASTSETYEQYF. The CDR3 DNA sequence: TGTGCCAGCACTAGCGAAACCTACGAGCAGTACTTC.

The chain combines TRBV7-2 with TRBJ2-7, with D possibly called TRBD1 or TRBD2 (7 bases each). This CDR3 has 16 amino acids. The germline V and J ends were trimmed by 5 bases and 3 bases, with 20 bases remaining between them. Germline-derived CDR1 and CDR2 are SGHTA and FQGNSA. DNA for the CDR3: TGTGCCAGCAGCCGCAGGGGGGGCGCCAAGGTCTACGAGCAGTACTTC. Translation: CASSRRGGAKVYEQYF.

This clonotype is categorized as medium-sized. This chain connects TRBV10-3 to TRBJ1-1; D is undetermined. There are 15 residues in the CDR3. Trimming cost V 0 bases and J 1 base, with 9 bases left between them. Germline V gives CDR1 ENHRY, CDR2 SYGVKD. CDR3 region: CAISESSTSNTEAFF. The CDR3 DNA reads as TGTGCCATCAGTGAGTCGTCAACTTCGAACACTGAAGCTTTCTTT.

The chain carries TRBV12-3 or TRBV12-4 and TRBJ2-5, with 8 bases matching TRBD1. Trimming removed 5 bases from V and 7 bases from J; junction bases left unmatched: 9. The CDR3 has 14 residues. CDR3 sequence: CASSQGTGGMTQYF. For the CDR3, the DNA is TGTGCCAGCAGTCAAGGGACAGGTGGAATGACCCAGTACTTC.

The chain couples TRBV29-1 to TRBJ1-2, with D uncertain. The ends were cut back, 3 bases at V and 4 bases at J, with 9 bases in the middle. Per the germline V gene, CDR1 is SQVTM and CDR2 is ANQGSEA. This CDR3 region has 12 residues. The CDR3 here is CSVDRGSYGYTF. CDR3 DNA: TGCAGCGTTGATCGGGGAAGCTATGGCTACACCTTC.

This clonotype has a handful of counts. This chain uses TRBV3-1 with TRBJ2-1; 7 nucleotides align to TRBD2. The CDR3 length is 17 residues. Germline CDR1 reads LGHDT; CDR2 reads YNNKEL (reference sequence). The trim removed 4 bases at V and 4 bases at J, leaving 13 bases unmatched. The CDR3 spells CASSPSGGRTGYNEQFF. CDR3 nucleotides: TGTGCCAGCAGCCCCTCGGGAGGTCGAACGGGGTACAATGAGCAGTTCTTC.

The gene calls are TRBV15 and TRBJ2-5, with TRBD1 as a possible D gene (5 bases). Looked up from germline, CDR1 is LNHNV and CDR2 is YYDKDF (reference sequence). V was trimmed by 8 bases and J by 2 bases, leaving 12 bases between them. The length of the CDR3 is 13 residues. As DNA, the CDR3 is TGTGCCACCCGAGGACATTTACAAGAGACCCAGTACTTC. Its protein product is CATRGHLQETQYF. Complete variable domain (other parts from reference TRBV15 and TRBJ2-5): DAMVIQNPRYQVTQFGKPVTLSCSQTLNHNVMYWYQQKSSQAPKLLFHYYDKDFNNEADTPDNFQSRRPNTSFCFLDIRSPGLGDTAMYLCATRGHLQETQYFGPGTRLLVL.

The V gene is TRBV6-5, the J gene TRBJ1-2; a possible D gene is TRBD1 (5 bases). The V end was cut by 11 bases, the J end by 5 bases, with 12 bases between. Germline CDR1 is MNHEY and CDR2 is SVGAGI. The CDR3 has 11 amino acids. Written as DNA, the CDR3 is TGTGCCGCCGCTGGGGGTTATGGCTACACCTTC. Residues: CAAAGGYGYTF.

The V call is TRBV5-4, the J call TRBJ2-3; D is uncertain. CDR3 length: 12 residues. Per the germline V gene, CDR1 is SGHNT and CDR2 is YYREEE (reference sequence). With 5 bases removed from V and 2 bases from J, the gap between germline ends came to 6 bases. The CDR3 here is CASSRVTDTQYF. CDR3 DNA sequence: TGTGCCAGCAGTAGAGTCACAGATACGCAGTATTTT. Supplemented by reference TRBV5-4 and TRBJ2-3, the full variable domain reads ETGVTQSPTHLIKTRGQQVTLRCSSQSGHNTVSWYQQALGQGPQFIFQYYREEENGRGNFPPRFSGLQFPNYSSELNVNALELDDSALYLCASSRVTDTQYFGPGTRLTVL.

This clonotype was counted between two and nine times. V is TRBV5-1 and J is TRBJ2-1, with D perhaps assigned TRBD1 or TRBD2 (5 bases each). Trimming pared 1 base from V and 6 bases from J, leaving 14 bases between. The CDR3 has 15 amino acids. Germline assignment: CDR1 SGHRS and CDR2 YFSETQ. CDR3 bases: TGCGCCAGCAGCTTGACCTCCGGGACCTTCAATGAGCAGTTCTTC. As protein: CASSLTSGTFNEQFF.

The V gene is TRBV27, the J gene TRBJ2-1, with 10 bases fitting TRBD1. The CDR3 consists of 16 residues. The germline CDR1 and CDR2 sequences are MNHEY and SMNVEV (reference sequence). Losses at the gene ends were 2 bases for V and 6 bases for J; bases not matched to a gene: 7. CDR3 DNA sequence: TGTGCCAGCAGTTTAGAGCGGGACAGGGGAGCCAATGAGCAGTTCTTC. Amino acids: CASSLERDRGANEQFF.

This clonotype was picked up a small number of times. This chain uses TRBV6-1 with TRBJ1-2; D possibly corresponds to TRBD1 (6 bases). This CDR3 is 15 amino acids long. Per germline, CDR1 MNHNS and CDR2 SASEGT. V lost 2 bases and J 0 bases, leaving 10 bases between the germline ends. CDR3 amino acids: CASSEMTGPNYGYTF. The CDR3 coding sequence is TGTGCCAGCAGTGAAATGACAGGACCTAACTATGGCTACACCTTC.

The genes are TRBV6-1 and TRBJ1-1; no reliable D call. CDR1 and CDR2 (germline): MNHNS, SASEGT. This CDR3 contains 13 residues. Trimming removed 3 bases from V and 3 bases from J, with 8 bases in between. CDR3 nucleotide sequence: TGTGCCAGCAGTGATGTGGTGGACACTGAAGCTTTCTTT. Protein: CASSDVVDTEAFF.

The chain combines TRBV7-9 with TRBJ2-2; no reliable D call. CDR1 SEHNR and CDR2 FQNEAQ come from the germline V gene (reference sequence). The ends were cut back, 5 bases at V and 5 bases at J, with 9 bases in the middle. This CDR3 has 13 amino acids. CDR3: CASSPRRTGELFF. The DNA of the CDR3 is TGTGCCAGCAGCCCTCGGCGGACCGGGGAGCTGTTTTTT.

The chain uses TRBV6-2 or TRBV6-3 and TRBJ2-1, with D tentatively TRBD2 (6 bases). Trimming stripped 4 bases from V and 2 bases from J, with 12 bases between. This CDR3 region has 15 residues. CDR1 MNHEY and CDR2 SVGEGT come from the germline V gene. CDR3 residues: CASSSGTRTYNEQFF. CDR3 bases: TGTGCCAGCAGTTCCGGGACTCGGACCTACAATGAGCAGTTCTTC.

This clonotype was seen a handful of times. Here the CDR3 reads CASSVELAGVGEQYF. CDR3 nucleotides: TGTGCCAGCAGCGTAGAGTTAGCGGGAGTCGGAGAGCAGTACTTC. The chain uses TRBV9 and TRBJ2-7; 9 bases agree with TRBD2. The CDR3 is made up of 15 amino acids. CDR1 and CDR2 from the germline V gene are SGDLS and YYNGEE. Trimming removed 0 bases from V and 7 bases from J; junction bases left unmatched: 8.

The chain recombines TRBV20-1 with TRBJ2-1; 7 nucleotides match TRBD2. The V and J ends lost 1 base and 6 bases, in that order; junction bases with no gene match: 9. The CDR3 is 15 residues long. Germline values: CDR1 DFQATT, CDR2 SNEGSKA (reference sequence). The CDR3 loop is CSARAAQRGSNEQFF. For the CDR3, the DNA is TGCAGTGCTAGAGCAGCCCAGCGGGGATCCAATGAGCAGTTCTTC.

The gene calls are TRBV20-1 and TRBJ2-1; no reliable D call. The ends were cut back, 0 bases at V and 10 bases at J, with 7 bases in the middle. The CDR3 consists of 11 residues. Germline V gives CDR1 DFQATT, CDR2 SNEGSKA (reference sequence). CDR3 coding DNA: TGCAGTGCTAGAGATGATAGGGAGCAGTTCTTC. This translates into CSARDDREQFF.